The 29 T cell receptor beta chains below all came from one sample that was sequenced in a study of cytomegalovirus exposure and HLA in healthy donors. The study ran its PCR with 60 Vbeta and 13 Jbeta primers. Data came from immunoSEQ multiplex PCR; TCRdb stores just in-frame clones and leaves some out. The sample table sets out about 52,000 clones. Material: PBMCs. These receptors came from a woman in her forties or fifties in good health and CMV-seropositive.

The gene calls are TRBV7-6 and TRBJ1-1; maybe TRBD1 (5 bases). Trimming took 1 base from V and 7 from J, leaving 10 bases between them. The CDR3 extends over 13 amino acids. CDR1 and CDR2 (germline): SGHVS, FNYEAQ. The CDR3 sequence is CASSLVGEGEAFF. The CDR3 DNA reads as TGTGCCAGCAGCTTAGTAGGGGAGGGTGAAGCTTTCTTT.

This rearrangement joins TRBV6-6 to TRBJ1-2; no firm D call. The CDR3 totals 12 residues. From germline, CDR1 is MNHNY and CDR2 SVGAGI (reference sequence). Trimming left V 6 bases short and J 6 bases short, with 11 bases between. This chain's CDR3 is CASSPQANGYTF. DNA for the CDR3: TGTGCCAGCAGCCCCCAGGCAAATGGCTACACCTTC.

The chain joins TRBV7-9 to TRBJ2-7; D unclear. This CDR3 is 12 amino acids long. In germline, CDR1 is SEHNR, CDR2 FQNEAQ (reference sequence). The V and J ends lost 4 bases and 0 bases respectively, with 4 bases between them. This CDR3 reads CASSSYSYEQYF. The CDR3, as DNA: TGTGCCAGCAGCTCCTACTCCTACGAGCAGTACTTC.

This sequence joins TRBV5-4 and TRBJ2-2, with 10 bases fitting TRBD2. The CDR3 sequence is 16 residues long. The trim removed 4 bases at V and 1 base at J, leaving 4 bases unmatched. The germline CDR1 and CDR2 sequences are SGHNT and YYREEE (reference sequence). Here the CDR3 reads CASSKRLAGNTGELFF. CDR3 coding DNA: TGTGCCAGCAGCAAAAGACTAGCGGGGAACACCGGGGAGCTGTTTTTT. Supplemented by reference TRBV5-4 and TRBJ2-2, the full variable domain reads ETGVTQSPTHLIKTRGQQVTLRCSSQSGHNTVSWYQQALGQGPQFIFQYYREEENGRGNFPPRFSGLQFPNYSSELNVNALELDDSALYLCASSKRLAGNTGELFFGEGSRLTVL.

V usage is TRBV11-3 and J usage is TRBJ1-3; TRBD1 matches 7 bases. The CDR3 contains 15 residues. Germline-derived CDR1 and CDR2 are SGHNT and YENEEA. After removal of 8 bases from V and 0 bases from J, the junction contained 7 bases not matched to a gene. The DNA of the CDR3 is TGTGCCAGCGAACAGGGGCCCTGCTCTGGAAACACCATATATTTT. Residues: CASEQGPCSGNTIYF.

The rearrangement uses TRBV4-1 and TRBJ2-6, with 7 nucleotides matching TRBD2. This CDR3 region has 18 residues. CDR1 and CDR2 from the germline V gene are MGHRA and YSYEKL. CDR3 region: CAISQGGGLSSGANVLTF. The CDR3 DNA sequence: TGCGCTATCAGCCAAGGTGGGGGACTATCCTCTGGGGCCAACGTCCTGACTTTC.

V usage is TRBV7-8 and J usage is TRBJ1-4; 11 positions agree with TRBD1. Germline V gene data show CDR1 as SGHVS and CDR2 as FQNEAQ. Trimming removed 5 bases from V and 8 bases from J; junction bases left unmatched: 4. This CDR3 has 14 amino acids. In DNA, the CDR3 is TGTGCCAGCAGCCAGGACAGGGGGCGCGAAAAACTGTTTTTT. This encodes CASSQDRGREKLFF.

CDR3: CASSPNPGLYNEQFF. Here the CDR3 DNA reads TGTGCCAGCTCACCCAACCCGGGACTATACAATGAGCAGTTCTTC. This rearrangement joins TRBV18 to TRBJ2-1, with 7 bases that match TRBD2. The V gene's germline CDR1 is KGHSH and CDR2 LQKENI. This CDR3 contains 15 residues. V shed 3 bases and J 4 bases; nucleotides not matched to a gene: 6.

This chain links TRBV6-5 with TRBJ1-1; 8 nucleotides agree with TRBD1. Trimming at V came to 1 base and at J to 4 bases, leaving 2 bases not matched to a gene. Per the germline V gene, CDR1 is MNHEY and CDR2 is SVGAGI. This CDR3 region has 14 residues. The CDR3 DNA reads TGTGCCAGCAGTTACTGGACAGGGACCACTGAAGCTTTCTTT. Translated, it gives CASSYWTGTTEAFF.

The V gene is TRBV7-2, the J gene TRBJ2-2; 8 bases agree with TRBD2. CDR3 length equals 16 residues. V gave up 5 bases and J gave up 2 bases; unmatched junction bases: 7. Germline V gene sequence: CDR1 SGHTA, CDR2 FQGNSA. CDR3 region: CASSGASGRNTGELFF. CDR3 coding DNA: TGTGCCAGCAGCGGCGCTAGCGGGCGAAACACCGGGGAGCTGTTTTTT.

This chain uses TRBV25-1 with TRBJ2-4; TRBD2 matches at 9 bases. V shed 2 bases and J 0 bases; nucleotides not matched to a gene: 2. CDR3 length: 16 amino acids. Germline-derived CDR1 and CDR2 are MGHDK and SYGVNS. CDR3 protein: CASSEASGEAKNIQYF. The DNA for the CDR3 is TGTGCCAGCAGTGAAGCTAGCGGGGAAGCCAAAAACATTCAGTACTTC.

The chain recombines TRBV18 with TRBJ2-7; 7 bases line up with TRBD1. The germline V gene encodes CDR1 KGHSH and CDR2 LQKENI. The CDR3 sequence is 15 residues long. J gave up 2 bases and V 2 bases, and 6 bases lay outside the gene matches. The CDR3 spells CASSPGQARTYEQYF. The DNA of the CDR3 is TGTGCCAGCTCACCAGGACAGGCAAGGACCTACGAGCAGTACTTC.

CDR3 DNA: TGTGCCAGCAGCTCGGGAGGGGGGACTAATGAAAAACTGTTTTTT. Protein product: CASSSGGGTNEKLFF. The genes are TRBV7-9 and TRBJ1-4; D perhaps matches TRBD1 (6 bases). V lost 4 bases and J 2 bases, leaving 11 bases between the germline ends. Looked up from germline, CDR1 is SEHNR and CDR2 is FQNEAQ (reference sequence). This CDR3 spans 15 amino acids.

The chain has TRBV4-1 and TRBJ2-1; 12 bases map to TRBD2. CDR1 and CDR2 (germline): MGHRA, YSYEKL. The CDR3 length is 15 residues. J gave up 9 bases and V 1 base, and 4 bases lay outside the gene matches. CDR3 nucleotide sequence: TGCGCCAGCAGCCAAGGACTAGCGGGAGCAGGTGAGCAGTTCTTC. Protein: CASSQGLAGAGEQFF.

The chain is built from TRBV5-1 and TRBJ1-2; D unresolved. The length of the CDR3 is 15 residues. V lost 0 bases and J 2 bases, leaving 11 bases between the germline ends. Germline V gene sequence: CDR1 SGHRS, CDR2 YFSETQ. The CDR3 reads CASSLGGAANYGYTF. The CDR3 region has the DNA TGCGCCAGCAGCTTGGGCGGAGCGGCCAACTATGGCTACACCTTC.

The chain couples TRBV7-9 to TRBJ2-1, with TRBD2 matching 8 bases. V dropped 5 bases and J dropped 8; count of bases not matched to a gene: 8. The CDR3 covers 14 residues. The germline gives CDR1 SEHNR, CDR2 FQNEAQ (reference sequence). The CDR3 nucleotides read TGTGCCAGCAGCCCCCGGGAGGGAGGCTATGAGCAGTTCTTC. Translation: CASSPREGGYEQFF.

The rearrangement links TRBV19 to TRBJ1-5; D is possibly TRBD1 (6 bases). The CDR3 consists of 15 residues. The V end lost 0 bases, the J end lost 9 bases, and 15 bases lay between the germline ends. Germline V gene lookup returns CDR1 LNHDA and CDR2 SQIVND (reference sequence). CDR3 coding DNA: TGTGCCAGTAGTATAGATACAGGGCCGCTAAGGCCCCAGCATTTT. Its protein is CASSIDTGPLRPQHF.

The chain joins TRBV9 to TRBJ1-1, with 8 bases lining up with TRBD1. This CDR3 contains 15 residues. The V gene's germline CDR1 is SGDLS and CDR2 YYNGEE. V trimming: 3 bases; J trimming: 0 bases; junction bases outside the gene matches: 4. This CDR3 reads CASSDRQGLNTEAFF. In nucleotides, the CDR3 is TGTGCCAGCAGCGACCGACAGGGGCTGAACACTGAAGCTTTCTTT.

The CDR3 sequence is CAISGTGNTEAFF. The CDR3 DNA reads TGTGCCATCAGTGGAACAGGGAACACTGAAGCTTTCTTT. The chain is built from TRBV10-3 and TRBJ1-1; TRBD1 is a possible D gene (5 bases). V was shortened by 4 bases and J by 1 base, with 7 bases between the two germline ends. This CDR3 has 13 amino acids. CDR1 and CDR2 (germline): ENHRY, SYGVKD.

The genes are TRBV12-5 and TRBJ2-2; tentatively, D is TRBD1 (6 bases). The CDR3 contains 17 residues. Trimming pared 4 bases from V and 2 bases from J, leaving 17 bases between. Germline V lookup: CDR1 LGHNT, CDR2 FRNRAP. Here the CDR3 reads CASGSPPGHLNTGELFF. CDR3 DNA: TGTGCTAGTGGTTCCCCCCCGGGACACCTAAACACCGGGGAGCTGTTTTTT.

With respect to this clone: Mismatch with germline at one junction end may stem from a read error. The CDR3 DNA follows: TGTGCCAGCAGCGTAGAGGGTGGGAGAGAGTTCACAGATACGGAGTATTTT. Translation gives CASSVEGGREFTDTEYF. The chain couples TRBV9 to TRBJ2-3, with a tentative D call TRBD2 (5 bases). Germline CDR1 and CDR2: SGDLS and YYNGEE. The CDR3 runs 17 residues.

The genes are TRBV7-9 and TRBJ1-1, with no clear D. Germline V gene data show CDR1 as SEHNR and CDR2 as FQNEAQ (reference sequence). The CDR3 spans 10 residues. Trimming cost V 7 bases and J 5 bases, with 5 bases left between them. Here the CDR3 reads CASNMTEAFF. CDR3 nucleotides: TGTGCCAGCAATATGACTGAAGCTTTCTTT.

CDR3: CAWRSRGKNIQYF. CDR3 bases: TGTGCCTGGAGATCCAGGGGAAAAAACATTCAGTACTTC. The chain couples TRBV30 to TRBJ2-4; D perhaps matches TRBD1 (6 bases). The CDR3 is 13 residues long. Germline V gene sequence: CDR1 GTSNPN, CDR2 SVGIG (reference sequence). V lost 3 bases and J 4 bases, leaving 10 bases between the germline ends.

The V and J genes are TRBV18 and TRBJ1-1; D gene uncertain. The ends were cut back, 1 base at V and 1 base at J, with 4 bases in the middle. The CDR3 consists of 13 residues. Germline values: CDR1 KGHSH, CDR2 LQKENI. The DNA for the CDR3 is TGTGCCAGCTCACCACTGGCGAACACTGAAGCTTTCTTT. Translating gives CASSPLANTEAFF.

The chain has TRBV27 and TRBJ1-4; D call uncertain. Deletions cut 4 bases from V and 4 bases from J, with 13 bases between. The length of the CDR3 is 15 residues. The germline V gene has CDR1 MNHEY and CDR2 SMNVEV (reference sequence). The CDR3 loop reads CASSWRVGRNEKLFF. The CDR3 nucleotides are TGTGCCAGCAGTTGGAGGGTAGGACGTAATGAAAAACTGTTTTTT.

Worth noting for this clone: At one end, the junction sequence differs from germline, possibly due to a read error. The V call is TRBV4-1, the J call TRBJ1-5; D ambiguous. This CDR3 contains 12 residues. Germline CDR1 is MGHRA and CDR2 is YSYEKL. The CDR3 nucleotides are TGCGCCAGCAGGCAAGACCCCTTGCCCCAGCATTTT. Translated, it gives CASRQDPLPQHF.

The V call is TRBV30, the J call TRBJ1-1; D not resolved. Looked up from germline, CDR1 is GTSNPN and CDR2 is SVGIG (reference sequence). V was trimmed by 3 bases and J by 1 base, leaving 12 bases between them. CDR3 length: 14 residues. CDR3 nucleotide sequence: TGTGCCTGGAGCCTACTAGGGTCGAACACTGAAGCTTTCTTT. Translating it yields CAWSLLGSNTEAFF.

The V call is TRBV30, the J call TRBJ1-6, with D tentatively TRBD1 (6 bases). V lost 2 bases and J 4 bases, leaving 9 bases between the germline ends. From germline, CDR1 is GTSNPN and CDR2 SVGIG (reference sequence). The CDR3 length is 14 residues. The CDR3 region has the DNA TGTGCCTGGAGTCGGACAGTTTATAATTCACCCCTCCACTTT. It yields the protein CAWSRTVYNSPLHF.

V is TRBV18 and J is TRBJ2-7, with D possibly being TRBD2 (6 bases). In germline, CDR1 is KGHSH, CDR2 LQKENI. CDR3 size: 12 residues. V was pared by 2 bases and J by 6 bases, with 8 bases between. CDR3 protein: CASSPGGSEQYF. The CDR3 region has the DNA TGTGCCAGCTCACCAGGGGGGAGCGAGCAGTACTTC.